This T cell receptor beta chain comes out of a study of beta chain features in type 1 diabetes. The isolated RNA, all of it, was reverse transcribed, so expressed TCRB transcripts were what got sequenced. Clones were sequenced by immunoSEQ multiplex PCR, and TCRdb holds only the in-frame ones, with some missing. The table lists 450,000 or so clones, about an eighth of them singletons. This clone was seen a handful of times. The V and J ends lost 4 bases and 2 bases, in that order; junction bases with no gene match: 2. This CDR3 has 14 residues. Looked up from germline, CDR1 is SGHNT and CDR2 is YYREEE (reference sequence).

This TCR derives from a woman aged 18-30 years in good health. The J gene is TRBJ2-5, the V gene TRBV5-4, with 10 bases lining up with TRBD1. Material for sequencing was naive CD4+ T cells from blood. As DNA, the CDR3 is TGTGCCAGCAGCAAGGACAGGGGGCAAGAGACCCAGTACTTC. This translates into CASSKDRGQETQYF. Combining the CDR3 with reference TRBV5-4 and TRBJ2-5 gives the whole variable domain ETGVTQSPTHLIKTRGQQVTLRCSSQSGHNTVSWYQQALGQGPQFIFQYYREEENGRGNFPPRFSGLQFPNYSSELNVNALELDDSALYLCASSKDRGQETQYFGPGTRLLVL.